This T cell receptor (beta chain) was sequenced during a study of blood T cell repertoires in COVID-19. V was clipped by 5 bases and J by 3 bases, with 8 bases between them. Germline V gives CDR1 SGHDT, CDR2 YYEEEE. CDR3 size: 12 residues. In the original workflow: Quantification of nucleated cells was approximated via reference gene primer amplification. Here immunoSEQ multiplex PCR was the method, and the copy in TCRdb shows in-frame clones only, minus some. V, J and clone size derive from that table, while D and trimming were established from the DNA sequence. The sample includes around 150,000 clones, 78% of them seen just once.

The source material was peripheral blood. The clonotype comes from a man between 60 and 70 years old who had recovered from COVID-19. The chain couples TRBV5-6 to TRBJ2-5; D may be TRBD2 (5 bases). The CDR3, as DNA: TGTGCCAGCAGTGAGGGAAAAGAGACCCAGTACTTC. This sequence encodes CASSEGKETQYF.